The rows below give T cell receptor beta chains drawn from one sample of a study of blood T cell repertoires in COVID-19. Libraries were prepared by immunoSEQ multiplex PCR; TCRdb keeps only in-frame clonotypes and omits some of them. This table holds about 330,000 clones, 65% to 85% found once. The sequenced material came from peripheral blood. The receptors shown here come from a woman in her forties or fifties with acute or convalescent COVID-19. CDR3s include the opening cysteine and the closing phenylalanine or tryptophan. A D gene is named only where the DNA matches it firmly. A row's size may be missing; if present it is once, few, many or a size class.

V	D	J	size	DNA	CDR3
TRBV4-2	TRBD2	TRBJ2-1	few	TGTGCCAGCAGCCAAGATGGGTCAGCGGGAGCAGGCTATGAGCAGTTCTTC	CASSQDGSAGAGYEQFF
TRBV30	TRBD2	TRBJ2-1	NA	TGTGCCTGGAGTGTGTCTAGCGGGAGACATCGTAGCAACAATGAGCAGTTCTTC	CAWSVSSGRHRSNNEQFF
TRBV7-2	NA	TRBJ1-2	few	TGTGCCAGCAGCTTACAGGGCTCCGTCTATGGCTACACCTTC	CASSLQGSVYGYTF
TRBV28	NA	TRBJ1-2	NA	TGTGCCAGCAGTTTATTAGACACGAATAACTATGGCTACACCTTC	CASSLLDTNNYGYTF
TRBV29-1	NA	TRBJ1-1	NA	TGCAGCGTCAAAGGGGGGGTAGCTTTCTTT	CSVKGGVAFF
TRBV5-1	TRBD1	TRBJ2-3	NA	TGCGCCAGCAGCGAACAGGGGCCGCAGTATTTT	CASSEQGPQYF
TRBV7-3	TRBD2	TRBJ2-1	NA	TGTGCCAGCAGCGCTTCTAGCGGGAGCTACAATGAGCAGTTCTTC	CASSASSGSYNEQFF
TRBV19	NA	TRBJ2-2	NA	TGTGCCAGTAGACAGGGTGGGCACACCGGGGAGCTGTTTTTT	CASRQGGHTGELFF
TRBV3-1/TRBV3-2	NA	TRBJ1-4	NA	TGTGCCAGCAGCCAAGGGCTGGAGACAACTAATGAAAAACTGTTTTTT	CASSQGLETTNEKLFF
TRBV5-1	NA	TRBJ1-6	once	TGCGCCAGCAGCCCGGCGGCGGGGAGCTCCTATAATTCACCCCTCCACTTT	CASSPAAGSSYNSPLHF
TRBV5-1	NA	TRBJ2-3	NA	TGCGCCAGCAGCTTGGTGTCAGGGGCTTACACAGATACGCAGTATTTT	CASSLVSGAYTDTQYF
TRBV7-9	TRBD2	TRBJ2-1	NA	TGTGCCAGCAGCTTAGCCAGGGGGGAGATACTAGCGGGAGCATATGAGCAGTTCTTC	CASSLARGEILAGAYEQFF
TRBV5-1	NA	TRBJ1-6	NA	TGCGCCAGCAGCCCCGGACTTTCAAGGGTGAATTCACCCCTCCACTTT	CASSPGLSRVNSPLHF
TRBV3-1/TRBV3-2	TRBD1	TRBJ1-1	NA	TGTGCCAGCAGAGGGACAGGGGTTTTAGCTTTCTTT	CASRGTGVLAFF
TRBV7-2	NA	TRBJ1-3	NA	TGTGCCAGCAGCCCGCCGGTTTGGAGGGTGGGAAACACCATATATTTT	CASSPPVWRVGNTIYF
TRBV14	NA	TRBJ2-3	NA	TGTGCCAGCAGCCGATATCGGGGTGCGGCGATCACAGATACGCAGTATTTT	CASSRYRGAAITDTQYF
TRBV19	TRBD2	TRBJ2-2	NA	TGTGCCAGTAGTAGCTTGGCGGGAGGGCCCGGGGAGCTGTTTTTT	CASSSLAGGPGELFF
TRBV11-2	TRBD2	TRBJ2-1	NA	TGTGCCAGCAGCTTATGGAGCGGGAGTAGGGCTAGTGAGTTCTTC	CASSLWSGSRASEFF
TRBV9	NA	TRBJ2-3	NA	TGTGCCAGCAGCGTAGTGGGCCCAGATACGCAGTATTTT	CASSVVGPDTQYF
TRBV2	NA	TRBJ2-3	NA	TGTGCCAGCAGTGAGCGAGATACGCAGTATTTT	CASSERDTQYF
TRBV29-1	TRBD2	TRBJ2-1	NA	TGCAGCCCTTGGGGACTAGCGGACAATGAGCAGTTCTTC	CSPWGLADNEQFF
TRBV28	TRBD1	TRBJ1-6	NA	TGTGCCAGCAGCTACACAGGGGGCGGAGTTCCGGAAAATTCACCCCTCCACTTT	CASSYTGGGVPENSPLHF
TRBV4-2	TRBD1	TRBJ1-5	NA	TGTGCCAGCAGCCAAGATATCGCGGGACAGGGTAGCAATCAGCCCCAGCATTTT	CASSQDIAGQGSNQPQHF
TRBV5-1	TRBD1	TRBJ1-4	NA	TGCGCCAGCAGCTCAAGACAGGGAGATGAAAAACTGTTTTTT	CASSSRQGDEKLFF
TRBV30	NA	TRBJ1-5	once	TGTGCCTGGAGGGGAGTTTATAGCAATCAGCCCCAGCATTTT	CAWRGVYSNQPQHF
TRBV30	TRBD2	TRBJ2-3	NA	TGTGCCTGGAGTGTCGGGGGGGCAGGAGATACGCAGTATTTT	CAWSVGGAGDTQYF
TRBV10-3	TRBD2	TRBJ2-7	NA	TGTGCCATCAGTGAGTCAAGCACTAGCGGCTCCTACGAGCAGTACTTC	CAISESSTSGSYEQYF
TRBV5-1	NA	TRBJ1-2	NA	TGCGCCAGCAGCCCGGATCCAGGCGCCCCTGAGGGCTACACCTTC	CASSPDPGAPEGYTF
TRBV2	NA	TRBJ2-3	NA	TGTGCCAGCAGTGGTCACACAGATACGCAGTATTTT	CASSGHTDTQYF
TRBV27	TRBD1	TRBJ2-7	once	TGTGCCAGCAGTTTTCGGGACAGGGACGAGCAGTACTTC	CASSFRDRDEQYF
TRBV29-1	NA	TRBJ1-1	few	TGCAGCGTTGAAGATGGAGGGAGAGCAAGCACTGAAGCTTTCTTT	CSVEDGGRASTEAFF
TRBV7-9	TRBD2	TRBJ2-1	NA	TGTGCCAGCAGCCAGCGGGGAACCAGGTACAATGAGCAGTTCTTC	CASSQRGTRYNEQFF
TRBV19	NA	TRBJ1-2	NA	TGTGCCAGTACGCAGGACAGAGCTAACTATGGCTACACCTTC	CASTQDRANYGYTF
TRBV9	NA	TRBJ2-3	NA	TGTGCCAGCAGCGTAGGGACTATCATAACAGATACGCAGTATTTT	CASSVGTIITDTQYF
TRBV5-4	NA	TRBJ1-1	NA	TGTGCCAGCAGCTTGGAGTCTCGGGTCCTGAACACTGAAGCTTTCTTT	CASSLESRVLNTEAFF
TRBV20-1	TRBD2	TRBJ2-2	NA	TGCAGTGCTAGTCTGAGGGAGGGAAGCACCGGGGAGCTGTTTTTT	CSASLREGSTGELFF
TRBV5-1	NA	TRBJ2-1	NA	TGCGCCAGCAGCTTGGCCCATAGGGAGGAGCAGTTCTTC	CASSLAHREEQFF
TRBV25-1	TRBD1	TRBJ1-1	NA	TGTGCCAGCAGTCCAGGGACAGGGGGCCAAGCTTTCTTT	CASSPGTGGQAFF
TRBV9	TRBD2	TRBJ2-1	NA	TGTGCCAGCGGAGCGGGAGGGTCTTGGGATGAGCAGTTCTTC	CASGAGGSWDEQFF
TRBV19	NA	TRBJ2-3	few	TGTGCCAGTAGTATATCACAGACCTCTAGCACAGATACGCAGTATTTT	CASSISQTSSTDTQYF
TRBV18	NA	TRBJ2-7	NA	TGTGCCAGCTCACCACAGGGGGCGGGGGAGCAGTACTTC	CASSPQGAGEQYF